One and the same sample provided the 12 T cell receptor beta chains below, sequenced in a study of blood T cell repertoires in COVID-19. Repertoires were generated with immunoSEQ multiplex PCR, while TCRdb's copy carries only in-frame clones and drops some. This table has roughly 400,000 clones, roughly 84% appearing once. The sample was PBMCs or T cells enriched from blood (not recorded which). These receptors were obtained from a woman aged 18-35 years who had been exposed to COVID-19.

The gene calls are TRBV19 and TRBJ1-4; 9 bases match TRBD1. The length of the CDR3 is 14 residues. Trimming cost V 10 bases and J 2 bases; bases outside gene matches: 5. Germline assignment: CDR1 LNHDA and CDR2 SQIVND (reference sequence). In nucleotides, the CDR3 is TGTGCCACGGGGACAGGGCTCACTAATGAAAAACTGTTTTTT. Protein: CATGTGLTNEKLFF.

This rearrangement joins TRBV9 to TRBJ2-1; 9 nucleotides line up with TRBD2. Germline CDR1 is SGDLS and CDR2 is YYNGEE. The CDR3 length is 17 residues. Trimming cost V 0 bases and J 9 bases; bases outside gene matches: 13. The DNA for the CDR3 is TGTGCCAGCAGCGTAGGACTAGCGGACGCCCTCAGGGGTGAGCAGTTCTTC. This encodes CASSVGLADALRGEQFF.

The chain has TRBV7-6 and TRBJ1-3, with TRBD1 matching over 9 bases. This CDR3 has 15 amino acids. The J segment lost 8 bases and the V segment lost 6 bases, leaving 11 bases of the junction unmatched. CDR1 is SGHVS and CDR2 is FNYEAQ in the germline V gene. CDR3 nucleotides: TGTGCCAGCAGAAAAGAGGGGACAGGGTGGGACACCATATATTTT. This sequence encodes CASRKEGTGWDTIYF. The full variable domain, with the rest looked up from reference TRBV7-6 and TRBJ1-3, is GAGVSQSPRYKVTKRGQDVALRCDPISGHVSLYWYRQALGQGPEFLTYFNYEAQQDKSGLPNDRFSAERPEGSISTLTIQRTEQRDSAMYRCASRKEGTGWDTIYFGEGSWLTVV.

The chain has TRBV5-6 and TRBJ1-1, with a possible D match to TRBD1 (5 bases). The CDR3 is 16 residues long. Trimming pared 1 base from V and 5 bases from J, leaving 18 bases between. CDR1 SGHDT and CDR2 YYEEEE come from the germline V gene. CDR3 sequence: CASSLSAGPDRTEAFF. The DNA for the CDR3 is TGTGCCAGCAGCTTGTCGGCGGGACCGGATCGAACTGAAGCTTTCTTT.

This clone was counted a few times. The CDR3 DNA is TGCGCCAGCAGCTTAGGGGGACAGCTTAATGAAAAACTGTTTTTT. Protein product: CASSLGGQLNEKLFF. The genes are TRBV5-1 and TRBJ1-4, with 7 bases lining up with TRBD1. Germline lookup yields CDR1 SGHRS and CDR2 YFSETQ. The V gene end was trimmed by 2 bases and the J gene end by 4 bases; junction bases not matched to a gene: 5. This CDR3 is built from 15 residues.

The CDR3 DNA follows: TGTGCCTGGAGTGGAGACAGCTACAATGAGCAGTTCTTC. This encodes CAWSGDSYNEQFF. This chain links TRBV30 with TRBJ2-1; maybe TRBD1 (5 bases). Trimming stripped 1 base from V and 3 bases from J, with 7 bases between. This CDR3 has 13 residues. Per the germline V gene, CDR1 is GTSNPN and CDR2 is SVGIG (reference sequence).

The genes are TRBV7-2 and TRBJ2-6; 10 nucleotides match TRBD1. The CDR3 loop spans 17 amino acids. In germline, CDR1 is SGHTA, CDR2 FQGNSA. The V segment lost 5 bases and the J segment 0 bases; nucleotides outside the gene matches: 4. The CDR3 DNA reads as TGTGCCAGCAGCCCCGGGACAGGGGTCTCTGGGGCCAACGTCCTGACTTTC. This codes for CASSPGTGVSGANVLTF.

The chain uses TRBV30 and TRBJ2-7; perhaps TRBD1 as D (7 bases). Germline V CDR1 and CDR2: GTSNPN, SVGIG (reference sequence). The V end lost 5 bases, the J end lost 2 bases, and 10 bases lay between the germline ends. This CDR3 spans 12 amino acids. The CDR3 sequence: CAWARGAYEQYF. CDR3 DNA sequence: TGTGCCTGGGCCAGGGGGGCCTACGAGCAGTACTTC. Based on the CDR3 plus reference TRBV30 and TRBJ2-7, the full variable domain is SQTIHQWPATLVQPVGSPLSLECTVEGTSNPNLYWYRQAAGRGLQLLFYSVGIGQISSEVPQNLSASRPQDRQFILSSKKLLLSDSGFYLCAWARGAYEQYFGPGTRLTVT.

In this sample, this clone turned up once. The chain carries TRBV18 and TRBJ2-7; D remains unclear. The CDR3 spans 14 residues. V was clipped by 3 bases and J by 6 bases, with 15 bases between them. Germline V CDR1 and CDR2: KGHSH, LQKENI. The CDR3 region is CASSPFAQATEQYF. CDR3 sequence (DNA): TGTGCCAGCTCACCGTTCGCCCAGGCTACCGAGCAGTACTTC.

The J gene is TRBJ2-7, the V gene TRBV28; TRBD1 might be the D (6 bases). This CDR3 has 14 residues. The V end was cut by 4 bases, the J end by 1 base, with 11 bases between. Looked up from germline, CDR1 is MDHEN and CDR2 is SYDVKM. CDR3: CASSSPDRSYEQYF. In nucleotides, the CDR3 is TGTGCCAGCAGTTCCCCCGACAGGTCCTACGAGCAGTACTTC.

The J gene is TRBJ2-7, the V gene TRBV7-9; 10 nucleotides match TRBD2. This CDR3 comprises 13 residues. The germline CDR1 and CDR2 sequences are SEHNR and FQNEAQ (reference sequence). Trimming took 1 base from V and 7 from J; bases not matched to a gene: 1. The CDR3 loop is CASSLVAGGEQYF. Here the CDR3 DNA reads TGTGCCAGCAGCTTAGTAGCGGGGGGTGAGCAGTACTTC.

The V call is TRBV29-1, the J call TRBJ2-6, with D unresolved. V dropped 4 bases and J dropped 1 base, with 5 bases sitting between them. The CDR3 is 13 residues long. The germline gives CDR1 SQVTM, CDR2 ANQGSEA. The CDR3 sequence: CSVVRSGANVLTF. The CDR3 nucleotides read TGCAGCGTTGTTCGGTCTGGGGCCAACGTCCTGACTTTC.